These 31 T cell receptor beta chains share one sample of origin, sequenced in a study of T-cell reconstitution after alpha-beta-depleted transplantation in children. Unique molecular identifiers were used in preparing the TCRbeta library. TCRdb itself ran the PCR reads through MiXCR, one entry per CDR3 protein. The data show about 640,000 distinct CDR3 sequences, around 16% seen once. Material: PBMCs from the stem cell graft donor, obtained from the stem cell graft. Receptor source: a human donor who donated a stem cell graft to a child with acute myeloid leukemia.

This clonotype has at least ten counts. V usage is TRBV24-1 and J usage is TRBJ2-1; D call uncertain. The CDR3 sequence is 12 residues long. The V and J ends lost 1 base and 7 bases respectively, with 4 bases between them. Germline values: CDR1 KGHDR, CDR2 SFDVKD. CDR3 sequence: CATSDFANEQFF. The CDR3 region has the DNA TGTGCCACCAGTGATTTCGCGAATGAGCAGTTCTTC.

The chain combines TRBV7-2 with TRBJ2-2; TRBD2 might be the D (7 bases). The CDR3 has 16 residues. Germline V gives CDR1 SGHTA, CDR2 FQGNSA. Trimming removed 7 bases at V and 4 bases at J, with 19 bases between. DNA for the CDR3: TGTGCCAGCAACGCAAGGGGGGGTGAGGGCACCGGGGAGCTGTTTTTT. Protein product: CASNARGGEGTGELFF.

V is TRBV6-1 and J is TRBJ2-1, with a possible D match to TRBD1 (5 bases). The CDR3 consists of 14 residues. V was pared by 10 bases and J by 6 bases, with 19 bases between. CDR1 MNHNS and CDR2 SASEGT come from the germline V gene. CDR3 nucleotide sequence: TGTGCCACTCAACCTAGTGGGGCTTCCAATGAGCAGTTCTTC. Translated, it gives CATQPSGASNEQFF.

This clonotype has more than one count but fewer than ten. The chain links TRBV28 to TRBJ2-7; no clear D gene. Germline V gene data show CDR1 as MDHEN and CDR2 as SYDVKM. This CDR3 is built from 15 residues. Trimming removed 5 bases at V and 9 bases at J, with 23 bases between. CDR3 protein: CASSPRGRLERRQYV. CDR3 DNA: TGTGCCAGCAGTCCGAGAGGACGGCTTGAGAGAAGGCAGTACGTC.

This clonotype was seen many times. The rearrangement uses TRBV12-3 or TRBV12-4 and TRBJ2-1; 7 bases map to TRBD2. V was pared by 3 bases and J by 6 bases, with 8 bases of the junction left unmatched. CDR3 length: 15 amino acids. DNA for the CDR3: TGTGCCAGCAGTTTCCGGGGGGTACAAGGCAATGAGCAGTTCTTC. Its protein product is CASSFRGVQGNEQFF.

This clonotype was counted ten times or more. The V call is TRBV29-1, the J call TRBJ2-1; D is uncertain. V lost 5 bases and J 0 bases, leaving 8 bases between the germline ends. From germline, CDR1 is SQVTM and CDR2 ANQGSEA. This CDR3 comprises 13 residues. CDR3 sequence reads: CSVMDSSYNEQFF. The CDR3 coding sequence is TGCAGCGTTATGGATAGCTCCTACAATGAGCAGTTCTTC.

The V and J genes are TRBV30 and TRBJ1-5; D may be TRBD1 (6 bases). This CDR3 is built from 17 residues. The germline gives CDR1 GTSNPN, CDR2 SVGIG (reference sequence). The V end was cut by 1 base, the J end by 2 bases, with 18 bases between. The CDR3 here is CAWSDRVESGGNQPQHF. CDR3 nucleotides: TGTGCCTGGAGTGACAGGGTTGAGAGTGGGGGCAATCAGCCCCAGCATTTT.

V and J are TRBV4-2 and TRBJ2-3; possibly TRBD1 for D (5 bases). The CDR3 has 17 amino acids. Trimming pared 1 base from V and 7 bases from J, leaving 21 bases between. Germline CDR1 reads LGHNA; CDR2 reads YNFKEQ. The CDR3, as DNA: TGTGCCAGCAGCCAAGCAGTGACGCAGGGTGGGATAAATACGCAGTATTTT. This encodes CASSQAVTQGGINTQYF.

This clonotype was observed a few times. This rearrangement joins TRBV20-1 to TRBJ2-7; D may be TRBD1 or TRBD2 (5 bases each). Per germline, CDR1 DFQATT and CDR2 SNEGSKA (reference sequence). The CDR3 runs 14 residues. With 1 base removed from V and 2 bases from J, the gap between germline ends came to 12 bases. The CDR3 region has the DNA TGCAGTGCTAGAGCTCCCTTGGGGGCCTACGAGCAGTACTTC. It is translated as CSARAPLGAYEQYF.

This clonotype has just one count. Given a much more abundant clone one base away, this may be a read error. The V gene is TRBV7-9, the J gene TRBJ2-5, with unresolved D. Between the trimmed V and J ends, which lost 2 bases and 5 bases, there was a span of 9 bases. This CDR3 is built from 13 residues. Germline V gene sequence: CDR1 SEHNR, CDR2 FQNEAQ (reference sequence). CDR3 in DNA: TGTGCCAGCAGCTTATCCGTGGATGAGACCCAGTACTTC. Translated, it gives CASSLSVDETQYF.

This clonotype came up many times. The chain employs TRBV9 and TRBJ2-1; 10 nucleotides align to TRBD1. CDR3 size: 15 residues. The V gene's germline CDR1 is SGDLS and CDR2 YYNGEE. V was pared by 5 bases and J by 2 bases, with 4 bases of the junction left unmatched. The CDR3 nucleotides read TGTGCCAGCAGGTCCGGACAGGGGGCCTACAATGAGCAGTTCTTC. The encoded protein is CASRSGQGAYNEQFF.

J is TRBJ2-6 and V is TRBV15; D not certain. This CDR3 contains 16 residues. V was pared by 0 bases and J by 4 bases, with 10 bases between. Germline V gives CDR1 LNHNV, CDR2 YYDKDF (reference sequence). CDR3 loop: CATSRDPTAGANVLTF. The CDR3 DNA reads TGTGCCACCAGCAGAGATCCCACGGCCGGGGCCAACGTCCTGACTTTC.

This chain uses TRBV12-3 or TRBV12-4 with TRBJ1-3; a possible D gene is TRBD1 (5 bases). Deletions cut 6 bases from V and 4 bases from J, with 13 bases between. The CDR3 is made up of 14 amino acids. The CDR3 nucleotides are TGTGCCAGCAGCCCGGGGACGACGGGAAACACCATATATTTT. As protein: CASSPGTTGNTIYF.

The CDR3 nucleotides read TGTGCCAGCACCTATGCACTTAATGAGCAGTTCTTC. Its translation: CASTYALNEQFF. The chain recombines TRBV7-9 with TRBJ2-1; D not resolved. The CDR3 totals 12 residues. V lost 7 bases and J 7 bases, leaving 11 bases between the germline ends. The germline CDR1 and CDR2 sequences are SEHNR and FQNEAQ (reference sequence).

This clonotype was counted ten times or more. The chain couples TRBV12-3 or TRBV12-4 to TRBJ1-6, with no clear D. Trimming took off 6 bases at V and 6 bases at J, with 15 bases between the two ends. The CDR3 has 15 amino acids. The CDR3 sequence is CASSGQALGNSPLHF. CDR3 nucleotide sequence: TGTGCCAGCAGCGGCCAGGCTTTGGGTAATTCACCCCTCCACTTT.

This clonotype was counted at least ten times. The CDR3 is CASSWTSVEETQYF. CDR3 coding DNA: TGTGCCAGCAGCTGGACTAGCGTAGAAGAGACCCAGTACTTC. The chain is built from TRBV5-6 and TRBJ2-5, with TRBD2 identical over 9 bases. The CDR3 contains 14 residues. V was clipped by 3 bases and J by 3 bases; unmatched bases: 3. In germline, CDR1 is SGHDT, CDR2 YYEEEE.

This clonotype was seen many times. This chain joins TRBV5-1 and TRBJ2-1; 8 nucleotides match TRBD2. J was trimmed by 6 bases and V by 4 bases; bases with no gene match: 9. In germline, CDR1 is SGHRS, CDR2 YFSETQ. The CDR3 totals 15 residues. The CDR3 reads CASSSWTSQGNEQFF. The CDR3 DNA is TGCGCCAGCAGCAGCTGGACTAGCCAAGGCAATGAGCAGTTCTTC.

This clonotype has only a few counts. The chain joins TRBV27 to TRBJ1-2; D gene uncertain. V lost 8 bases, J lost 0 bases, and 13 bases lay in between. The CDR3 is made up of 14 amino acids. Germline loops: CDR1 MNHEY, CDR2 SMNVEV (reference sequence). In DNA form, the CDR3 reads TGTGCCAGCGGTCCGGGGTACTCTAACTATGGCTACACCTTC. Its translation is CASGPGYSNYGYTF.

This chain connects TRBV6-1 to TRBJ1-1; 7 bases align to TRBD1. Germline trimming cut 5 bases from V and 3 bases from J; bases unmatched to any gene: 3. The CDR3 consists of 13 residues. Germline CDR1 MNHNS, CDR2 SASEGT. CDR3 bases: TGTGCCAGCAGTCGGGACAGTGACACTGAAGCTTTCTTT. It is translated as CASSRDSDTEAFF.

This clonotype was seen many times. The V gene is TRBV7-2, the J gene TRBJ1-2; D remains unclear. The V and J ends lost 4 bases and 1 base respectively, with 13 bases between them. This CDR3 comprises 15 residues. The germline gives CDR1 SGHTA, CDR2 FQGNSA. DNA for the CDR3: TGTGCCAGCAGCTCTCGAAGGGAGCGTAACTATGGCTACACCTTC. Protein: CASSSRRERNYGYTF.

The sample holds many counts of this clonotype. V gene TRBV29-1 combines with J gene TRBJ1-4; 9 bases are shared with TRBD1. With 6 bases clipped from V and 7 bases from J, the junction kept 0 bases outside the gene matches. Germline assignment: CDR1 SQVTM and CDR2 ANQGSEA. There are 11 residues in the CDR3. The CDR3 coding sequence is TGCAGCGTGGGACAGGGTGAAAAACTGTTTTTT. Amino acid sequence: CSVGQGEKLFF.

The chain uses TRBV9 and TRBJ2-7, with unresolved D. The CDR3 has 15 residues. V shed 0 bases and J shed 0 bases, with 10 bases lying between them. CDR1 and CDR2 (germline): SGDLS, YYNGEE. The CDR3 region is CASSVGAGNSYEQYF. CDR3 sequence (DNA): TGTGCCAGCAGCGTAGGGGCCGGAAACTCCTACGAGCAGTACTTC.

Ten or more counts support this clonotype. J is TRBJ2-3 and V is TRBV7-2; D assignment may be TRBD1 or TRBD2 (5 bases each). V was pared by 5 bases and J by 1 base, with 16 bases between. CDR1 and CDR2 (germline): SGHTA, FQGNSA. This CDR3 has 16 residues. The CDR3: CASSLRGGSGTDTQYF. In DNA, the CDR3 is TGTGCCAGCAGCCTTCGGGGCGGTTCTGGCACAGATACGCAGTATTTT.

This sequence joins TRBV10-3 and TRBJ2-7; perhaps TRBD1 as D (6 bases). CDR3 length: 17 residues. The V end lost 0 bases, the J end lost 1 base, and 16 bases lay between the germline ends. Germline V gene lookup returns CDR1 ENHRY and CDR2 SYGVKD. The CDR3 loop reads CAISESLSRGASYEQYF. Here the CDR3 DNA reads TGTGCCATCAGTGAGTCCCTTAGCAGGGGAGCTTCCTACGAGCAGTACTTC.

The chain combines TRBV6-2 or TRBV6-3 with TRBJ2-1, with TRBD1 matching over 7 bases. CDR1 and CDR2 from the germline V gene are MNHEY and SVGEGT. CDR3 length equals 15 residues. The junction had 10 bases not matched to a gene; V was cut back by 2 bases and J by 9 bases. As DNA, the CDR3 is TGTGCCAGCAGTTACACCCCGACAGGGTTCGGTGAGCAGTTCTTC. Translation gives CASSYTPTGFGEQFF.

This clonotype was counted ten times or more. The chain carries TRBV29-1 and TRBJ2-3; 7 bases agree with TRBD2. The germline V gene has CDR1 SQVTM and CDR2 ANQGSEA. After removal of 4 bases from V and 2 bases from J, the junction contained 6 bases not matched to a gene. The CDR3 is made up of 14 amino acids. The CDR3 loop reads CSVGRRGTTDTQYF. As DNA, the CDR3 is TGCAGCGTTGGACGGCGGGGGACCACAGATACGCAGTATTTT.

The chain has TRBV12-3 or TRBV12-4 and TRBJ1-5; D unresolved. The CDR3 loop spans 12 amino acids. V was shortened by 4 bases and J by 5 bases, with 6 bases between the two germline ends. CDR3: CASSSPYQPQHF. CDR3 nucleotide sequence: TGTGCCAGCAGTTCCCCGTATCAGCCCCAGCATTTT.

V and J are TRBV10-3 and TRBJ1-5, with 7 bases fitting TRBD1. Trimming took 2 bases from V and 0 from J; bases not matched to a gene: 10. Germline lookup yields CDR1 ENHRY and CDR2 SYGVKD. The CDR3 is 18 amino acids. The CDR3 DNA is TGTGCCATCAGTGAGCATATAACAGGGGTCGATAGCAATCAGCCCCAGCATTTT. It is translated as CAISEHITGVDSNQPQHF.

This clonotype was seen only once. This rearrangement joins TRBV5-4 to TRBJ2-5; D perhaps matches TRBD2 (6 bases). CDR1 and CDR2 from the germline V gene are SGHNT and YYREEE (reference sequence). Trimming removed 3 bases from V and 7 bases from J, with 22 bases in between. The length of the CDR3 is 16 residues. CDR3 sequence (DNA): TGTGCCAGCAGCTGGAGTAGGACGGCGGGGCCCTTGACCCAGTACTTC. This encodes CASSWSRTAGPLTQYF.

The chain has TRBV25-1 and TRBJ1-4; a possible D gene is TRBD1 (6 bases). Trimming stripped 4 bases from V and 2 bases from J, with 14 bases between. The V gene's germline CDR1 is MGHDK and CDR2 SYGVNS. This CDR3 is built from 16 residues. DNA of the CDR3: TGTGCCAGCAGTGTCGGAGGGGGGACCACTAATGAAAAACTGTTTTTT. Its protein is CASSVGGGTTNEKLFF.

This clonotype was picked up many times. CDR3 residues: CASSVRGVLNTEAFF. The CDR3 nucleotides are TGTGCCAGCAGTGTTCGTGGGGTCCTCAACACTGAAGCTTTCTTT. The chain is built from TRBV6-1 and TRBJ1-1; D gene unclear. The CDR3 extends over 15 amino acids. From germline, CDR1 is MNHNS and CDR2 SASEGT. The ends were cut back, 4 bases at V and 2 bases at J, with 14 bases in the middle.